This T cell receptor (beta chain) stems from a study of beta chain features in type 1 diabetes. Investigators reverse transcribed all isolated RNA, so they sequenced expressed TCRB transcripts. Naive, central memory and regulatory T cell samples came to a mean of roughly 3.9 million reads. Here immunoSEQ multiplex PCR was the method, and the copy in TCRdb shows in-frame clones only, minus some. In the table there are roughly 260,000 clones, roughly 11% of which are singletons. Regarding the study as a whole: Type 1 diabetes patients had fewer VDJ junction insertions and more deletions. Among all four CD4+ subsets, Type 1 diabetes patients had TCRB CDR3s that were moderately but significantly shorter.

A CD45RO/CCR7/CD25/CD127/CD95/CD27 panel sorted naive, central memory, regulatory and stem cell-like memory CD4+ cells. This clone showed up just a few times. Antigen specificity is unknown. CDR1 and CDR2 (germline): SEHNR, FQNEAQ (reference sequence). V lost 1 base to trimming and J lost 1 base; unmatched junction nucleotides: 3. The CDR3 sequence is 16 residues long. Sequencing was done on a sample of naive CD4+ T cells from blood. The clonotype was recovered from a man aged 25 to 45 with type 1 diabetes. The rearrangement uses TRBV7-9 and TRBJ2-7, with 11 bases lining up with TRBD2. The CDR3 nucleotides read TGTGCCAGCAGCTTAGGGGGACTAGCGGCATCCTACGAGCAGTACTTC. Its translation is CASSLGGLAASYEQYF.